Presented here are 27 T cell receptor beta chains from one specimen sequenced in a study of monozygotic twins with inflammatory bowel disease. One entry per CDR3 protein, without DNA, is what TCRdb gives after re-calling the 5' RACE reads. In total, the table holds about 210,000 distinct CDR3 sequences. Sequences were obtained from blood. These receptors originate from a human donor with ulcerative colitis or Crohn's disease, or a healthy co-twin of an affected twin (not recorded which).

This sequence joins TRBV6-1 and TRBJ2-7. The CDR3 is made up of 12 amino acids. Germline V gene data show CDR1 as MNHNS and CDR2 as SASEGT. The CDR3 region is CASKTDVNEQYF.

V is TRBV3-1 and J is TRBJ2-5; TCRdb selects TRBD2, and the lack of DNA leaves this call unchecked. This CDR3 is built from 16 residues. The V gene's germline CDR1 is LGHDT and CDR2 YNNKEL (reference sequence). The CDR3 spells CASSLRGASAEETQYF.

The chain couples TRBV10-3 to TRBJ2-7; TCRdb gives TRBD1 as the D gene, but with no DNA this cannot be confirmed. Per germline, CDR1 ENHRY and CDR2 SYGVKD. There are 14 residues in the CDR3. The CDR3 spells CAISSAGDPWEQYF.

The chain employs TRBV7-9 and TRBJ2-1; the D gene TCRdb calls, TRBD1, cannot be checked with no DNA. This CDR3 has 15 residues. CDR1 SEHNR and CDR2 FQNEAQ come from the germline V gene (reference sequence). CDR3 sequence reads: CASSDRTGAYNEQFF.

This chain connects TRBV10-3 to TRBJ1-3; the TCRdb D gene call, TRBD1, has no DNA to confirm it. This CDR3 contains 12 residues. The V gene's germline CDR1 is ENHRY and CDR2 SYGVKD. Here the CDR3 reads CAIRTTGDTIYF.

The chain joins TRBV27 to TRBJ2-1; TCRdb calls TRBD2, which cannot be checked without DNA. Germline CDR1 and CDR2: MNHEY and SMNVEV (reference sequence). The CDR3 extends over 17 amino acids. CDR3 loop: CASKASGGDYYYNEQFF.

This chain connects TRBV7-2 to TRBJ2-2; as DNA is missing, the TRBD1 call by TCRdb cannot be tested. The germline V gene encodes CDR1 SGHTA and CDR2 FQGNSA. The CDR3 is 16 amino acids. The chain's CDR3 is CASSLAGQINTGELFF.

The chain has TRBV6-2 or TRBV6-3 and TRBJ2-1. The CDR3 length is 16 residues. Germline CDR1 reads MNHEY; CDR2 reads SVGEGT. The CDR3 sequence: CASSPHSGSSFNEQFF.

The chain uses TRBV5-5 and TRBJ1-5. The germline V gene encodes CDR1 SGHKS and CDR2 YYEKEE (reference sequence). CDR3 length: 15 residues. The CDR3: CASSLAGPSNQPQHF.

The chain couples TRBV6-4 to TRBJ2-5; no DNA is available, so the TRBD2 call from TCRdb remains unchecked. Germline CDR1 and CDR2: MRHNA and SNTAGT. The CDR3 contains 19 residues. CDR3 sequence: CASSPLNLPGLAGAGAQYF.

The chain recombines TRBV5-1 with TRBJ2-1; checking the TCRdb D call of TRBD1 is not possible without DNA. The CDR3 runs to 14 residues. CDR1 and CDR2 from the germline V gene are SGHRS and YFSETQ. This CDR3 reads CASSSTGGYNEQFF.

This rearrangement joins TRBV10-3 to TRBJ2-7; TCRdb's assignment of TRBD1 cannot be checked, as there is no DNA. Germline values: CDR1 ENHRY, CDR2 SYGVKD. This CDR3 has 16 amino acids. CDR3 protein: CAISESGTGTPYEQYF.

V and J are TRBV12-3 or TRBV12-4 and TRBJ1-5; TCRdb's D call, TRBD1, is unchecked because there is no DNA. The CDR3 sequence is 15 residues long. CDR3 protein: CASSPPGGGNQPQHF.

The chain carries TRBV5-1 and TRBJ2-1; checking the TCRdb D call of TRBD2 is not possible without DNA. Germline V lookup: CDR1 SGHRS, CDR2 YFSETQ. The CDR3 consists of 15 residues. CDR3 loop: CASNTGTSGSNEQFF.

The chain is built from TRBV10-3 and TRBJ1-2; TCRdb gives TRBD1 as the D gene, but with no DNA this cannot be confirmed. CDR1 and CDR2 (germline): ENHRY, SYGVKD. This CDR3 is 12 amino acids long. CDR3 residues: CAIKDRTYGCTF.

The chain has TRBV11-2 and TRBJ2-5; absent DNA, TCRdb's TRBD2 call cannot be checked. The CDR3 spans 15 residues. Germline V gene sequence: CDR1 SGHAT, CDR2 FQNNGV. The CDR3 region is CASGGTLGVEETQYF.

This chain connects TRBV7-2 to TRBJ2-7. Germline CDR1 and CDR2: SGHTA and FQGNSA. There are 14 residues in the CDR3. CDR3 region: CASSLARSFGEQYF. The whole variable domain, remainder taken from reference TRBV7-2 and TRBJ2-7, is GAGVSQSPSNKVTEKGKDVELRCDPISGHTALYWYRQSLGQGLEFLIYFQGNSAPDKSGLPSDRFSAERTGGSVSTLTIQRTQQEDSAVYLCASSLARSFGEQYFGPGTRLTVT.

The CDR3 is CASSPQGRGLNEQFF. This rearrangement joins TRBV7-3 to TRBJ2-1; with no DNA, the TCRdb D assignment of TRBD1 cannot be verified. CDR1 is SGHTA and CDR2 is FQGTGA in the germline V gene. The CDR3 length is 15 residues.

The rearrangement links TRBV4-1 to TRBJ1-1; TCRdb's D gene call, TRBD1, goes unchecked for lack of DNA. The CDR3 consists of 13 residues. Germline CDR1 reads MGHRA; CDR2 reads YSYEKL. CDR3 in amino acids: CASSQVGGTEAFF.

The chain employs TRBV7-2 and TRBJ1-1. This CDR3 has 14 amino acids. Germline V gene sequence: CDR1 SGHTA, CDR2 FQGNSA. This chain's CDR3 is CASSLESRGAEAFF.

The J gene is TRBJ1-2, the V gene TRBV20-1; TCRdb names TRBD1, which stays unverified in the absence of DNA. Germline values: CDR1 DFQATT, CDR2 SNEGSKA (reference sequence). The CDR3 has 14 residues. CDR3 amino acids: CSATSGGPDYGYTF.

The chain combines TRBV24-1 with TRBJ2-1; as DNA is missing, the TRBD1 call by TCRdb cannot be tested. Per the germline V gene, CDR1 is KGHDR and CDR2 is SFDVKD. This CDR3 contains 14 residues. The CDR3 region is CATSDPGQHNEQFF.

The CDR3 sequence: CASSLIGEKLFF. V and J are TRBV12-3 or TRBV12-4 and TRBJ1-4. The CDR3 has 12 amino acids.

This sequence joins TRBV29-1 and TRBJ1-2. This CDR3 is built from 12 residues. Germline CDR1 reads SQVTM; CDR2 reads ANQGSEA. This CDR3 reads CSVEAGLHGYTF.

This chain joins TRBV7-9 and TRBJ2-7; no DNA is available, so the TRBD1 call from TCRdb remains unchecked. Germline V gene lookup returns CDR1 SEHNR and CDR2 FQNEAQ (reference sequence). The length of the CDR3 is 14 residues. This CDR3 reads CASSLEGTGVEQYF.

The chain uses TRBV6-5 and TRBJ2-1; TCRdb proposes TRBD2, but this gene call is untestable without DNA. Germline V lookup: CDR1 MNHEY, CDR2 SVGAGI. CDR3 length: 17 residues. CDR3: CASSYSTPGTIYNEQFF.

CDR3 region: CASSNRDRGRSGANVLTF. The chain has TRBV19 and TRBJ2-6; no DNA is available, so the TRBD1 call from TCRdb remains unchecked. The CDR3 is made up of 18 amino acids. CDR1 and CDR2 (germline): LNHDA, SQIVND (reference sequence).